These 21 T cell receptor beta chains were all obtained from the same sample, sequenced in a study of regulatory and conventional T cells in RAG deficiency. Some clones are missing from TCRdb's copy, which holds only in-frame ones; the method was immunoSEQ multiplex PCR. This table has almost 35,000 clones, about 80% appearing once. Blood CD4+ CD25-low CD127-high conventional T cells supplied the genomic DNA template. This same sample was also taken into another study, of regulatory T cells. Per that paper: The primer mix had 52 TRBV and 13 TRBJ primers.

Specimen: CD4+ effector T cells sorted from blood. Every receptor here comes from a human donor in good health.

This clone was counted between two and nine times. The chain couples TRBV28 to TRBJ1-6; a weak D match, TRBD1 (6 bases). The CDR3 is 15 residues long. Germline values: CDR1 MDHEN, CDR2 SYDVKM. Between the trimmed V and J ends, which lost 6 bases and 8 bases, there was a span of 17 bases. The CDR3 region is CASSLRTVGDSPLHF. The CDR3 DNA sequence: TGTGCCAGCAGCCTACGGACAGTTGGGGATTCACCCCTCCACTTT. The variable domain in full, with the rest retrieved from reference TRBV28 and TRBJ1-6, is DVKVTQSSRYLVKRTGEKVFLECVQDMDHENMFWYRQDPGLGLRLIYFSYDVKMKEKGDIPEGYSVSREKKERFSLILESASTNQTSMYLCASSLRTVGDSPLHFGNGTRLTVT.

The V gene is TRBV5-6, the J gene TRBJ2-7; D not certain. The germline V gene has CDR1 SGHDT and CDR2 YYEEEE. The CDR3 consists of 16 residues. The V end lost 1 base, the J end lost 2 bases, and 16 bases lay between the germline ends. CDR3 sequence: CASSLMGTIGTYEQYF. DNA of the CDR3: TGTGCCAGCAGCTTGATGGGTACGATTGGAACCTACGAGCAGTACTTC.

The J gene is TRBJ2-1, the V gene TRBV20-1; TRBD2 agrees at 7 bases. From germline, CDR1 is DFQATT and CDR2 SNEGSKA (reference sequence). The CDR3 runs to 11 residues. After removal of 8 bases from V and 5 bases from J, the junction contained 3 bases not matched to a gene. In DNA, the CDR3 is TGCAGTCCCGGGACTAACAATGAGCAGTTCTTC. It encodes CSPGTNNEQFF.

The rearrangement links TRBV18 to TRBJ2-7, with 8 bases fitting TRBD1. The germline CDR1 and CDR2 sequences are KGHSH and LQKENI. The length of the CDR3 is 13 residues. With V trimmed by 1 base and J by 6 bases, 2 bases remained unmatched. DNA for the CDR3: TGTGCCAGCTCACCACGGACAGGGACCGAGCAGTACTTC. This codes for CASSPRTGTEQYF.

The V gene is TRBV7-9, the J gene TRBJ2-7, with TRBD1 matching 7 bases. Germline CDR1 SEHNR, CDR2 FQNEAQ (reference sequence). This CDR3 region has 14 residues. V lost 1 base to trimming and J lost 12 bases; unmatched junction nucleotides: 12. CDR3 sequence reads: CASSLVGNKGQSYF. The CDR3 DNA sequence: TGTGCCAGCAGCTTAGTCGGTAATAAGGGACAGTCGTACTTC. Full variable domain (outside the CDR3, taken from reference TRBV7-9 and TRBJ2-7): DTGVSQNPRHKITKRGQNVTFRCDPISEHNRLYWYRQTLGQGPEFLTYFQNEAQLEKSRLLSDRFSAERPKGSFSTLEIQRTEQGDSAMYLCASSLVGNKGQSYFGPGTRLTVT.

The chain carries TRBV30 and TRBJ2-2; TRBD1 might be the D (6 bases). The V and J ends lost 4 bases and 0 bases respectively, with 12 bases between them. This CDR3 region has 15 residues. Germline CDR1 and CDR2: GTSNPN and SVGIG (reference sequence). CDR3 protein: CAWNRVVSNTGELFF. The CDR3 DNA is TGTGCCTGGAACAGGGTGGTATCGAACACCGGGGAGCTGTTTTTT.

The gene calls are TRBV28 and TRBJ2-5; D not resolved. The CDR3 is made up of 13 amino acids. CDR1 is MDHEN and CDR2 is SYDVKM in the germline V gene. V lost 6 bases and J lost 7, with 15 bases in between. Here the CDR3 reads CASRVVGSGTQYF. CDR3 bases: TGTGCCAGCAGGGTGGTTGGTTCGGGGACCCAGTACTTC.

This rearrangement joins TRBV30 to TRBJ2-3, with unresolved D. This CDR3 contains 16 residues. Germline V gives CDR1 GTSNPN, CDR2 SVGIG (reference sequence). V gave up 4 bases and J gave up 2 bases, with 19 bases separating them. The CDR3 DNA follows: TGTGCCTGGATTACATCTTTCTCGGGCCTCACAGATACGCAGTATTTT. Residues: CAWITSFSGLTDTQYF. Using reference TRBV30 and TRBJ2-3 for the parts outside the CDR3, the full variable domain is SQTIHQWPATLVQPVGSPLSLECTVEGTSNPNLYWYRQAAGRGLQLLFYSVGIGQISSEVPQNLSASRPQDRQFILSSKKLLLSDSGFYLCAWITSFSGLTDTQYFGPGTRLTVL.

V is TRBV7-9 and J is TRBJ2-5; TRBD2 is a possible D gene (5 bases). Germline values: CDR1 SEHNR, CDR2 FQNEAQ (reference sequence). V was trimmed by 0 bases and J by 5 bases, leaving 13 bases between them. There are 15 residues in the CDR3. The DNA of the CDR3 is TGTGCCAGCAGCTTAGCTCCAAGAGGGCGGGAGACCCAGTACTTC. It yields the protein CASSLAPRGRETQYF.

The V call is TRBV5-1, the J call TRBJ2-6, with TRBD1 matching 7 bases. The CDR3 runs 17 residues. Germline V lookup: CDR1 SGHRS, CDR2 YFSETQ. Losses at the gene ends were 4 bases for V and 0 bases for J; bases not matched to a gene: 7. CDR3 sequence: CASSARQGNSGANVLTF. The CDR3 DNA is TGCGCCAGCAGCGCCAGACAGGGCAACTCTGGGGCCAACGTCCTGACTTTC.

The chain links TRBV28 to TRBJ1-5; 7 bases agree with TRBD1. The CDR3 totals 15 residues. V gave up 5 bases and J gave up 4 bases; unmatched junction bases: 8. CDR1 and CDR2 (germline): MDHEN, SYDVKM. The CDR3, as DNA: TGTGCCAGCAGTGGACAGGAGGTGAGGAATCAGCCCCAGCATTTT. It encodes CASSGQEVRNQPQHF.

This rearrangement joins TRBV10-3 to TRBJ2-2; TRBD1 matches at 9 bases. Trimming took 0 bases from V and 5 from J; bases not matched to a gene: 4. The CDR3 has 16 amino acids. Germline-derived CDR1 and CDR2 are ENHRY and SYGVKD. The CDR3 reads CAISESLTGGTGELFF. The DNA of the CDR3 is TGTGCCATCAGTGAGTCTTTGACAGGGGGGACCGGGGAGCTGTTTTTT.

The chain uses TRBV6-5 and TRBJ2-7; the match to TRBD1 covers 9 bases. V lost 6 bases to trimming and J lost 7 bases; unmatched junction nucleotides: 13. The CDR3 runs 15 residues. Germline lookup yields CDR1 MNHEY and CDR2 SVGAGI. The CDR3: CASSRTGDRAREQYF. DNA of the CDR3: TGTGCCAGCAGCCGGACCGGGGACAGGGCTCGGGAGCAGTACTTC.

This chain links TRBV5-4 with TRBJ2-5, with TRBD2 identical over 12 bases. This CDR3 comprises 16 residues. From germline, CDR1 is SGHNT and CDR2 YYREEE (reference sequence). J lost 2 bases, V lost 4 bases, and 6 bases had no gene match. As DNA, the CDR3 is TGTGCCAGCAGCCCACCAGGGACTAGCGGGCAAGAGACCCAGTACTTC. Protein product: CASSPPGTSGQETQYF.

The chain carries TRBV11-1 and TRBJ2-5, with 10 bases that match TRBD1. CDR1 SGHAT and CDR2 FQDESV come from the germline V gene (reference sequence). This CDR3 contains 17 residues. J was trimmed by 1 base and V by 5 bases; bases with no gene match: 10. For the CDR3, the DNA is TGTGCCAGCAGCCCCCTACTGGGACAGGGGATCCAAGAGACCCAGTACTTC. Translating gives CASSPLLGQGIQETQYF.

The CDR3 reads CAGGDGTDTQYF. CDR3 bases: TGTGCGGGCGGGGACGGCACAGATACGCAGTATTTT. The chain joins TRBV7-9 to TRBJ2-3; possible D gene TRBD2, 6 bases. The CDR3 spans 12 residues. CDR1 is SEHNR and CDR2 is FQNEAQ in the germline V gene (reference sequence).

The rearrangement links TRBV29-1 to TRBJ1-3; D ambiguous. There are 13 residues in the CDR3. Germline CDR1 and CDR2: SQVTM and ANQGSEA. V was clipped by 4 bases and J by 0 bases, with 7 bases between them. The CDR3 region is CSVVHVSGNTIYF. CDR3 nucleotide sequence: TGCAGCGTTGTGCACGTCTCTGGAAACACCATATATTTT.

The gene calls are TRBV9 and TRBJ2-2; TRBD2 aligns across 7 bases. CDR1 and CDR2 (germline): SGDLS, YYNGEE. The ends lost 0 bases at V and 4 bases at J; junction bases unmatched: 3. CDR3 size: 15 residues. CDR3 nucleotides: TGTGCCAGCAGCGTAGAGGCTAGCGGCACCGGGGAGCTGTTTTTT. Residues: CASSVEASGTGELFF.

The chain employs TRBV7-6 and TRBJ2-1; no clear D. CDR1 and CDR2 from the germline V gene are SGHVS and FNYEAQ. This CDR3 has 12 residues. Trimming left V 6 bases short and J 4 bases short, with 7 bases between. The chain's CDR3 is CASSQEYNEQFF. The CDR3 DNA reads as TGTGCCAGCAGTCAGGAGTACAATGAGCAGTTCTTC.

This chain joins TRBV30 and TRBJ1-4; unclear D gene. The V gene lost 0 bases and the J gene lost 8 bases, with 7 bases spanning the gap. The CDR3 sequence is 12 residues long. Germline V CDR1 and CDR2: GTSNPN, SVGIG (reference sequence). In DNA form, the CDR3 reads TGTGCCTGGAGTGTATCTTGGGAAAAACTGTTTTTT. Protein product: CAWSVSWEKLFF.

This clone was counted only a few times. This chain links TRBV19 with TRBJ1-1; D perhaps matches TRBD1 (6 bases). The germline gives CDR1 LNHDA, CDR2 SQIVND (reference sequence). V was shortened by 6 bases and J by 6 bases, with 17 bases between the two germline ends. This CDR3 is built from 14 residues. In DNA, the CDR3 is TGTGCCAGTAGGTCCCAGGGGAGGAGGGCTGAAGCTTTCTTT. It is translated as CASRSQGRRAEAFF.